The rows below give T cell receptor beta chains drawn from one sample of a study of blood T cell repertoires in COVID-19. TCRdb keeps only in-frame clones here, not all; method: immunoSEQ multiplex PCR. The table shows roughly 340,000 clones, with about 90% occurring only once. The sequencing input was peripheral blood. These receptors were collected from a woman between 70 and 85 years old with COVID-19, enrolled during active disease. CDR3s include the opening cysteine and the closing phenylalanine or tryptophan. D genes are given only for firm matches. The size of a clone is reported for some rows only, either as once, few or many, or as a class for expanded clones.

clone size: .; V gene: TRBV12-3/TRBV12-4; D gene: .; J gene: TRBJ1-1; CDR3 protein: CASSLQANTEAFF; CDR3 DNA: TGTGCCAGCAGTTTACAGGCTAACACTGAAGCTTTCTTT
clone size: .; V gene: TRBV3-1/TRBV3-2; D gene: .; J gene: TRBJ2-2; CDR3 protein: CASSLGGTGELFF; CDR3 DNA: TGTGCCAGCAGCCTAGGAGGGACCGGGGAGCTGTTTTTT
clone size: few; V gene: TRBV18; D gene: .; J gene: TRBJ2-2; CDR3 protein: CASSPQSGGTTGELFF; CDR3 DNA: TGTGCCAGCTCACCGCAGTCCGGAGGCACCACCGGGGAGCTGTTTTTT
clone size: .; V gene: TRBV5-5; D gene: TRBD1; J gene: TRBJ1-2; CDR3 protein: CASSSPGQQYGYTF; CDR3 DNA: TGTGCCAGCAGCTCCCCGGGACAGCAGTACGGCTACACCTTC
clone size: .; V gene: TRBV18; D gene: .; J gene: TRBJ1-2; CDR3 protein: CASSPGSDYGYTF; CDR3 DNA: TGTGCCAGCTCACCAGGGAGCGACTATGGCTACACCTTC
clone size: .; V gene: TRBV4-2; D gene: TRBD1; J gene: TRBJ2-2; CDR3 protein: CASSQVAMTGGITGELFF; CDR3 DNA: TGTGCCAGCAGCCAAGTAGCCATGACAGGGGGGATCACCGGGGAGCTGTTTTTT
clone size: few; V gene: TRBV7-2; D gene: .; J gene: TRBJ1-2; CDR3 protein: CASSLAQGHYGYTF; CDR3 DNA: TGTGCCAGCAGCTTAGCCCAGGGCCACTATGGCTACACCTTC
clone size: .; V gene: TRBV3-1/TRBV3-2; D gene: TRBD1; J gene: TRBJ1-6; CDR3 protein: CASSQAGQIYNSPLHF; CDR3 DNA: TGTGCCAGCAGCCAAGCGGGACAGATCTATAATTCACCCCTCCACTTT
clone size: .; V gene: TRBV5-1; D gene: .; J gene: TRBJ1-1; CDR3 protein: CASSLVGGSDTEAFF; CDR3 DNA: TGCGCCAGCAGCTTGGTAGGTGGCAGCGACACTGAAGCTTTCTTT
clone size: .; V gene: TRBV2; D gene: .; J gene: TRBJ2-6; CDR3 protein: CASSERYGGANVLTF; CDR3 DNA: TGTGCCAGCAGTGAGCGATACGGGGGGGCCAACGTCCTGACTTTC
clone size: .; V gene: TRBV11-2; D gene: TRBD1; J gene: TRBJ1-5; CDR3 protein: CASSLGGTGRYSNQPQHF; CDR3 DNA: TGTGCCAGCAGCCTGGGGGGGACAGGGAGGTATAGCAATCAGCCCCAGCATTTT
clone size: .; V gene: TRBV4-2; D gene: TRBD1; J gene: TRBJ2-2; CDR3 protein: CASSPRTGGNTGELFF; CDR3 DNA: TGTGCCAGCAGCCCGAGGACAGGTGGAAACACCGGGGAGCTGTTTTTT
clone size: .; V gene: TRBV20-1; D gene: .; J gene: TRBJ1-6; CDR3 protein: CSASDGGEIYNSPLHF; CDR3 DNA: TGCAGTGCTAGTGATGGGGGCGAGATATATAATTCACCCCTCCACTTT
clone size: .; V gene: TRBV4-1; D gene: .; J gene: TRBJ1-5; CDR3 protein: CASSPPSEGQPQHF; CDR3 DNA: TGCGCCAGCAGCCCACCCTCAGAGGGCCAGCCCCAGCATTTT
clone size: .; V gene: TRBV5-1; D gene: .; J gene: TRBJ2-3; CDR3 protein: CASSSLYSTDTQYF; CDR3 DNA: TGCGCCAGCAGCTCGTTGTATAGCACAGATACGCAGTATTTT
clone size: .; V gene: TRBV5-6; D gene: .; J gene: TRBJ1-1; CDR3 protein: CTSSLAGVKTEAFF; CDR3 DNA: TGTACCAGCAGCTTGGCGGGGGTAAAAACTGAAGCTTTCTTT
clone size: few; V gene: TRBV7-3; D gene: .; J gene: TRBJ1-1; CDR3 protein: CASSRDRGTEAFF; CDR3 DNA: TGTGCCAGCAGCCGCGATCGGGGCACTGAAGCTTTCTTT
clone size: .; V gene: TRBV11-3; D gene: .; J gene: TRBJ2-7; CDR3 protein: CASSLGQGEQYF; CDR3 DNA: TGTGCCAGCAGCTTAGGTCAGGGTGAGCAGTACTTC
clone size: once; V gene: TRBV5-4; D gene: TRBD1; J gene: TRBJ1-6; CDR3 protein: CASSLDGQGYSPLHF; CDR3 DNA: TGTGCCAGCAGCTTGGATGGACAGGGGTATTCACCCCTCCACTTT
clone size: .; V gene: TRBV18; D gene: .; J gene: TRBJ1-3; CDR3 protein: CASSRTPGQGNTIYF; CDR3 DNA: TGTGCCAGCTCACGTACTCCGGGACAAGGAAACACCATATATTTT
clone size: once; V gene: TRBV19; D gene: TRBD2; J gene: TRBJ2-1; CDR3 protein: CATHKRGEQFF; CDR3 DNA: TGTGCCACCCACAAGCGGGGTGAGCAGTTCTTC
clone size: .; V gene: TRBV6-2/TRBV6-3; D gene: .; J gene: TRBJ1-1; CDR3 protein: CASSFIFSGTEAFF; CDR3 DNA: TGTGCCAGCAGTTTTATATTCTCGGGGACTGAAGCTTTCTTT
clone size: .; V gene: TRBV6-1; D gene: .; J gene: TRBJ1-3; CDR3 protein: CASSVHPGDSGNTIYF; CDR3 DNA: TGTGCCAGCAGTGTTCATCCGGGAGACTCTGGAAACACCATATATTTT
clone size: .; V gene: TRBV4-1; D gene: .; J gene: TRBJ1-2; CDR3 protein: CASSQDIGGAGYGYTF; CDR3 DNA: TGCGCCAGCAGCCAAGATATCGGGGGGGCGGGCTATGGCTACACCTTC
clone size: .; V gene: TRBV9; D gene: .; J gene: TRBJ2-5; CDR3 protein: CASSVASGAQETQYF; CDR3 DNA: TGTGCCAGCAGCGTAGCTAGTGGTGCTCAAGAGACCCAGTACTTC
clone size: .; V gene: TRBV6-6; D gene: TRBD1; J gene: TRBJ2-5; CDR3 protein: CASSYSTGEETQYF; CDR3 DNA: TGTGCCAGCAGTTACTCGACAGGGGAAGAGACCCAGTACTTC
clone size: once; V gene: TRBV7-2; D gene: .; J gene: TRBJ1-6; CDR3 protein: CASSLERHGSPLHF; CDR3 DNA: TGTGCCAGCAGCTTAGAGAGACACGGTTCACCCCTCCACTTT